Presented here are 15 T cell receptor beta chains from one specimen sequenced in a study of human T cells and chemical hapten exposure. TCRdb re-derived calls from the RACE reads in MiXCR, one entry per CDR3 protein. The data show some 250,000 distinct CDR3 sequences, with 7.5% to 9% seen just once and 1.2% held by the top ten. Specified time point: pre-sensitization, week 0. As to treatment: therapeutic diphenylcyclopropenone sensitization with weekly scalp DPC. The source was whole blood, collected in connection with sensitization to the hapten diphenylcyclopropenone (DPC). The receptors originated from a man aged 18 to 30 with alopecia areata. Some clones in this sample may be carry-over from other donors' samples.

The chain employs TRBV3-1 and TRBJ2-7; TRBD1 matches 9 bases. Trimming took 3 bases from V and 6 from J; bases not matched to a gene: 12. The CDR3 covers 16 residues. Looked up from germline, CDR1 is LGHDT and CDR2 is YNNKEL (reference sequence). The CDR3 loop is CASSQGPTGTGSEQYV. The CDR3 bases are TGTGCCAGCAGCCAGGGACCTACCGGGACAGGGAGCGAGCAGTACGTC.

V is TRBV3-1 and J is TRBJ1-5, with D hard to call. CDR1 is LGHDT, CDR2 YNNKEL, per germline (reference sequence). This CDR3 is built from 16 residues. V gave up 5 bases and J gave up 5 bases, with 19 bases separating them. CDR3 DNA: TGTGCCAGCAGCGAAGGGTCTGCTCGGGCCTATCAGCCCCAGCATTTT. Protein: CASSEGSARAYQPQHF. Full variable domain (missing parts from reference TRBV3-1 and TRBJ1-5): DTAVSQTPKYLVTQMGNDKSIKCEQNLGHDTMYWYKQDSKKFLKIMFSYNNKELIINETVPNRFSPKSPDKAHLNLHINSLELGDSAVYFCASSEGSARAYQPQHFGDGTRLSIL.

This clonotype was seen repeatedly, ten times or more. This sequence joins TRBV7-2 and TRBJ1-1; the match to TRBD1 covers 10 bases. Per germline, CDR1 SGHTA and CDR2 FQGNSA. With 3 bases clipped from V and 5 bases from J, the junction kept 3 bases outside the gene matches. The CDR3 covers 14 residues. CDR3 nucleotide sequence: TGTGCCAGCAGCTTGGGACAGGGGAGAACTGAAGCTTTCTTT. Its translation: CASSLGQGRTEAFF.

This clonotype was seen a handful of times. The chain employs TRBV29-1 and TRBJ1-5; D remains unclear. The CDR3 sequence is 13 residues long. V shed 8 bases and J shed 5 bases, with 16 bases lying between them. Germline lookup yields CDR1 SQVTM and CDR2 ANQGSEA. The CDR3 nucleotides are TGCAGCATCATAAAGAGTGGGGATCAGCCCCAGCATTTT. Encoded protein: CSIIKSGDQPQHF.

This clonotype was found many times. The chain links TRBV12-3 or TRBV12-4 to TRBJ1-1, with no clear D. This CDR3 region has 13 residues. V shed 3 bases and J shed 0 bases, with 5 bases lying between them. The CDR3 DNA sequence: TGTGCCAGCAGTTTCGAGGTGAACACTGAAGCTTTCTTT. It encodes CASSFEVNTEAFF.

This clonotype was observed at least ten times. The V call is TRBV12-3 or TRBV12-4, the J call TRBJ2-7; D is unclear. With 5 bases removed from V and 7 bases from J, the gap between germline ends came to 15 bases. The CDR3 has 13 amino acids. CDR3 nucleotide sequence: TGTGCCAGCAGTGTTGACATCGAGAGTGAGCAGTACTTC. This sequence encodes CASSVDIESEQYF.

This clonotype appeared a few times. J is TRBJ2-5 and V is TRBV5-1; D gene uncertain. Germline V lookup: CDR1 SGHRS, CDR2 YFSETQ. V gave up 1 base and J gave up 4 bases, with 8 bases separating them. The CDR3 is 13 amino acids. The CDR3: CASSLSWRETQYF. The CDR3 region has the DNA TGCGCCAGCAGCTTGTCGTGGAGAGAGACCCAGTACTTC.

This clonotype was seen a handful of times. V is TRBV5-1 and J is TRBJ1-2; a possible D gene is TRBD1 (5 bases). The CDR3 runs 15 residues. V lost 0 bases to trimming and J lost 4 bases, with 13 bases between them. Germline V gene data show CDR1 as SGHRS and CDR2 as YFSETQ. CDR3 sequence reads: CASSLAARDGYGYTF. In DNA form, the CDR3 reads TGCGCCAGCAGCTTGGCGGCCAGGGATGGCTATGGCTACACCTTC.

This clonotype was seen only a few times. The CDR3 protein is CASSLAKGISEKLFF. DNA for the CDR3: TGCGCCAGCAGCTTGGCAAAGGGGATCTCTGAAAAACTGTTTTTT. The chain carries TRBV5-1 and TRBJ1-4; possible D gene TRBD1, 5 bases. The germline V gene encodes CDR1 SGHRS and CDR2 YFSETQ. There are 15 residues in the CDR3. Trimming removed 0 bases from V and 7 bases from J, with 13 bases in between.

This clonotype was seen only a few times. J is TRBJ2-3 and V is TRBV7-2, with 11 bases matching TRBD1. V gave up 5 bases and J gave up 4 bases; unmatched junction bases: 8. CDR3 length: 16 amino acids. Germline V lookup: CDR1 SGHTA, CDR2 FQGNSA. In nucleotides, the CDR3 is TGTGCCAGCAGCGTTTCGAGGACAGGGGGCGCAGATACGCAGTATTTT. Its protein product is CASSVSRTGGADTQYF.

Here the CDR3 reads CASSLSIGQMNTEAFF. The CDR3 coding sequence is TGTGCCAGCAGCTTAAGTATAGGGCAGATGAACACTGAAGCTTTCTTT. The chain has TRBV7-2 and TRBJ1-1, with D unclear. V lost 2 bases, J lost 0 bases, and 13 bases lay in between. Germline CDR1 is SGHTA and CDR2 is FQGNSA. This CDR3 region has 16 residues. The full variable domain, in which reference TRBV7-2 and TRBJ1-1 provide the parts outside the CDR3, is GAGVSQSPSNKVTEKGKDVELRCDPISGHTALYWYRQSLGQGLEFLIYFQGNSAPDKSGLPSDRFSAERTGGSVSTLTIQRTQQEDSAVYLCASSLSIGQMNTEAFFGQGTRLTVV.

The V gene is TRBV12-5, the J gene TRBJ2-2; D uncertain. The length of the CDR3 is 14 residues. V was clipped by 4 bases and J by 1 base, with 7 bases between them. From germline, CDR1 is LGHNT and CDR2 FRNRAP. The CDR3 loop reads CASGSGLNTGELFF. CDR3 DNA: TGTGCTAGTGGTTCAGGTCTGAACACCGGGGAGCTGTTTTTT.

This clonotype showed up many times. V usage is TRBV29-1 and J usage is TRBJ2-3; D is possibly TRBD2 (6 bases). The CDR3 loop spans 12 amino acids. V lost 4 bases, J lost 6 bases, and 11 bases lay in between. Germline V gene data show CDR1 as SQVTM and CDR2 as ANQGSEA. CDR3 DNA sequence: TGCAGCGTTGGCGGCCGGGGGGATACGCAGTATTTT. This sequence encodes CSVGGRGDTQYF.

This clonotype was picked up a small number of times. The DNA for the CDR3 is TGTGCCAGCTCACCCCGTATGGCAGGGGGCCAAAATCAGCCCCAGCATTTT. Translating gives CASSPRMAGGQNQPQHF. The chain recombines TRBV18 with TRBJ1-5; 8 nucleotides match TRBD1. Germline lookup yields CDR1 KGHSH and CDR2 LQKENI. The CDR3 covers 17 residues. Losses at the gene ends were 3 bases for V and 4 bases for J; bases not matched to a gene: 11. Full variable domain (missing parts from reference TRBV18 and TRBJ1-5): NAGVMQNPRHLVRRRGQEARLRCSPMKGHSHVYWYRQLPEEGLKFMVYLQKENIIDESGMPKERFSAEFPKEGPSILRIQQVVRGDSAAYFCASSPRMAGGQNQPQHFGDGTRLSIL.

V is TRBV14 and J is TRBJ1-2, with D unresolved. The V gene's germline CDR1 is SGHDN and CDR2 FVKESK. With 0 bases removed from V and 4 bases from J, the gap between germline ends came to 6 bases. The CDR3 covers 13 residues. DNA of the CDR3: TGTGCCAGCAGCCAAGAACTGTCCTATGGCTACACCTTC. Its protein product is CASSQELSYGYTF.